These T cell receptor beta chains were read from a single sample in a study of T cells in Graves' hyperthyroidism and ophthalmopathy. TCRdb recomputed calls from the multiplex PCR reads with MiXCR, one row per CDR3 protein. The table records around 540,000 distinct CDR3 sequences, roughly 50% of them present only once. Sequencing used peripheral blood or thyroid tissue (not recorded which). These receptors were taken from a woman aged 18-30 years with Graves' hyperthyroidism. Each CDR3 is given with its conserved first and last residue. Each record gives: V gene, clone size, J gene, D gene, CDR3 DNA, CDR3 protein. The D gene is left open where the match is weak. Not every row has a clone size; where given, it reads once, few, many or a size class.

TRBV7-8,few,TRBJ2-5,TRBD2,TGTGCCAGCAGCCAAGGAAATAGCGGGAGAAAGTATGGAGAGACCCAGTACTTC,CASSQGNSGRKYGETQYF
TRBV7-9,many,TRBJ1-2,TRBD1,TGTGCCAGCAGCCCCGGGACAGGCGGTTATGGCTACACCTTC,CASSPGTGGYGYTF
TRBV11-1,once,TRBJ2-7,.,TGTGCCAGTAGTATTTCGTCGGGAGAGCAGTACTTC,CASSISSGEQYF
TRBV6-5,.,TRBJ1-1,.,TGTGCCAGCAGTTACTTGCCAAACACTGAAGCTTTCTTT,CASSYLPNTEAFF
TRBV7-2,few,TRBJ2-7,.,TGTGCCAGCAGCTCCCCCGACCGGGACCCCAGGAACGAGCAGTACTTC,CASSSPDRDPRNEQYF
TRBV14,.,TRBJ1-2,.,TGTGCCAGCAGCCAAGATGGAGGCGGGACCTATGGCTACACCTTC,CASSQDGGGTYGYTF
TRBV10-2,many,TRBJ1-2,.,TGTGCCAGCAGTTACTCACGGGGGGGATATGGCTACACCTTC,CASSYSRGGYGYTF
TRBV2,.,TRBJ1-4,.,TGTGCCAGCAGTGGAACTGGGTATGAAAAACTGTTTTTT,CASSGTGYEKLFF
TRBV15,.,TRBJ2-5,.,TGTGCCACCAGCAGAGATTCTACCGAAACCCAGTACTTC,CATSRDSTETQYF
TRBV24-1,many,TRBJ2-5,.,TGTGCCACCAGCGCAGACTCCTTTGGAGAGACCCAGTACTTC,CATSADSFGETQYF